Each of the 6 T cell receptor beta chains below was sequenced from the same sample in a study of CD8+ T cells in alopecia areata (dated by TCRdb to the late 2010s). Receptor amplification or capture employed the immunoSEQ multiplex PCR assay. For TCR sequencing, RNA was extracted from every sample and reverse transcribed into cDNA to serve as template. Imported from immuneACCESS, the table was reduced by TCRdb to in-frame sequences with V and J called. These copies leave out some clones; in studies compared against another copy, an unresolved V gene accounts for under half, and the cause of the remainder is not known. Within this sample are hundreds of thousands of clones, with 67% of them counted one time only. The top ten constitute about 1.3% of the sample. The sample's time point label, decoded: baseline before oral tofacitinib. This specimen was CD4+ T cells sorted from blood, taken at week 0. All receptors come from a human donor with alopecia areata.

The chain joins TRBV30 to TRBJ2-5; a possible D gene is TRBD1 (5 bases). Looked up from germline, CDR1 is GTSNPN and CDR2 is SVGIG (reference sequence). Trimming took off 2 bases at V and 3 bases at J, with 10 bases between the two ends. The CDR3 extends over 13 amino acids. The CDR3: CAWSWRQKETQYF. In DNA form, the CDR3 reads TGTGCCTGGAGTTGGAGACAGAAAGAGACCCAGTACTTC.

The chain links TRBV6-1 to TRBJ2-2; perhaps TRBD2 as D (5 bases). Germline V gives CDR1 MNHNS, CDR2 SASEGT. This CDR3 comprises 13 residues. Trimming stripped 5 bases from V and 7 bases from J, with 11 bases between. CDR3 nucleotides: TGTGCCAGCAGTCCCCGGGGAGACGGGGAGCTGTTTTTT. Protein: CASSPRGDGELFF.

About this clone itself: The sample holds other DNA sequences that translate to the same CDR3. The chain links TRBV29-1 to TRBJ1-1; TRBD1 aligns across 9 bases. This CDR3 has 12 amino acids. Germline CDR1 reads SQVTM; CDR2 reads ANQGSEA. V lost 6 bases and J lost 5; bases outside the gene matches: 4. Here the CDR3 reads CSVETGGTEAFF. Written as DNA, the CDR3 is TGCAGCGTAGAGACAGGGGGTACTGAAGCTTTCTTT.

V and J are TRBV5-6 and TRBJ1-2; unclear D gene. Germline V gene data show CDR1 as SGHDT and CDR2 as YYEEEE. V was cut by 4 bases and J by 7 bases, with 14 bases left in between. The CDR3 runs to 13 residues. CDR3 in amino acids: CASSHQPGTGYTF. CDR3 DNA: TGTGCCAGCAGCCACCAGCCGGGAACTGGCTACACCTTC.

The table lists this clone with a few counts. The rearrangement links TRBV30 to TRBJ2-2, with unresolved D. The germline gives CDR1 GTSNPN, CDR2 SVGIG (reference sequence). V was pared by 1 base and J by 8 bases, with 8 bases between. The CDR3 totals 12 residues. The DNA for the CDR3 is TGTGCCTGGAGTGAACAATGGGGGGAGCTGTTTTTT. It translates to CAWSEQWGELFF.

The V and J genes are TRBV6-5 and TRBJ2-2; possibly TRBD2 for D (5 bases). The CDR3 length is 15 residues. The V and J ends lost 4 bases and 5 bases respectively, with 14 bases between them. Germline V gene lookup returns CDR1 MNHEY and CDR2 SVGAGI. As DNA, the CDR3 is TGTGCCAGCAGTTCCGGGAACCATGGGACCGGGGAGCTGTTTTTT. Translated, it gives CASSSGNHGTGELFF.